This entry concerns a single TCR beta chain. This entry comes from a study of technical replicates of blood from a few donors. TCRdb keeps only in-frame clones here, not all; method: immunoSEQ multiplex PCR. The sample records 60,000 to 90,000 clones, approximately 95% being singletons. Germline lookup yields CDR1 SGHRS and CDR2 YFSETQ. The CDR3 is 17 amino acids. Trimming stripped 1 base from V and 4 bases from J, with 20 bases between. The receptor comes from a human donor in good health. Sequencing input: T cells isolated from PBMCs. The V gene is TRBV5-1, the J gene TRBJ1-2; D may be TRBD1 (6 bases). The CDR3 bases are TGCGCCAGCAGCTTGTCGGTGTCTTCAGGGGCTGTCTATGGCTACACCTTC. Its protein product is CASSLSVSSGAVYGYTF.